A single sample is the source of the 14 T cell receptor beta chains below, sequenced in a study of T cell changes during pregnancy in multiple sclerosis. Sequenced by immunoSEQ multiplex PCR; TCRdb stores in-frame clones only, minus some. Among about 44,000 clones listed, over 85% were seen once. The sequencing used CD4+ T cells from peripheral blood mononuclear cells, collected in the first trimester of pregnancy. The receptors were gathered from a female donor with multiple sclerosis, enrolled in a pregnancy study.

This clone was detected once. The chain couples TRBV19 to TRBJ2-3; D is unclear. The V gene's germline CDR1 is LNHDA and CDR2 SQIVND (reference sequence). The ends were cut back, 6 bases at V and 3 bases at J, with 10 bases in the middle. The CDR3 totals 13 residues. In DNA, the CDR3 is TGTGCCAGTAGGAGCTTGACTACAGATACGCAGTATTTT. Translation gives CASRSLTTDTQYF.

The chain joins TRBV4-3 to TRBJ1-2; 11 nucleotides line up with TRBD1. This CDR3 spans 15 amino acids. Germline V lookup: CDR1 LGHNA, CDR2 YSLEER. The V segment lost 1 base and the J segment 7 bases; nucleotides outside the gene matches: 5. The CDR3 region is CASSQAGQGDRGYTF. CDR3 sequence (DNA): TGCGCCAGCAGCCAAGCGGGACAGGGGGATCGTGGCTACACCTTC.

The chain links TRBV28 to TRBJ2-5; the D gene is possibly TRBD2 (5 bases). The germline V and J ends were trimmed by 6 bases and 7 bases, with 18 bases remaining between them. This CDR3 spans 14 amino acids. Germline lookup yields CDR1 MDHEN and CDR2 SYDVKM. The DNA for the CDR3 is TGTGCCAGCAGCGTGACGCGACTCGCGGGGACCCAGTACTTC. Encoded protein: CASSVTRLAGTQYF.

The genes are TRBV7-9 and TRBJ2-7, with 13 bases fitting TRBD2. The length of the CDR3 is 15 residues. From germline, CDR1 is SEHNR and CDR2 FQNEAQ (reference sequence). J was trimmed by 8 bases and V by 1 base; bases with no gene match: 5. Here the CDR3 DNA reads TGTGCCAGCAGCTTAGGGACTAGCGGGAGAGGAAAGCAGTACTTC. This encodes CASSLGTSGRGKQYF.

The chain's CDR3 is CASSHSPGLAGENEQFF. In DNA, the CDR3 is TGTGCCAGCAGCCACTCCCCGGGACTAGCGGGAGAAAATGAGCAGTTCTTC. The chain is built from TRBV4-2 and TRBJ2-1; 14 bases are a match to TRBD2. The CDR3 runs 17 residues. Losses at the gene ends were 3 bases for V and 7 bases for J; bases not matched to a gene: 8. Germline loops: CDR1 LGHNA, CDR2 YNFKEQ.

This clone was seen more than once but under ten times. The chain is built from TRBV29-1 and TRBJ2-7; 11 bases align to TRBD2. The V segment lost 1 base and the J segment 4 bases; nucleotides outside the gene matches: 3. Germline V gene sequence: CDR1 SQVTM, CDR2 ANQGSEA. The CDR3 loop spans 14 amino acids. The CDR3 sequence is CSVEVASGGYEQYF. CDR3 in DNA: TGCAGCGTTGAAGTGGCTAGCGGGGGGTACGAGCAGTACTTC.

A single count supports this clone. CDR3 DNA sequence: TGTGCCAGCAGTTCCCCGGGACTAGGAGAGACCCAGTACTTC. It translates to CASSSPGLGETQYF. The rearrangement links TRBV28 to TRBJ2-5, with 8 positions matching TRBD2. Trimming removed 4 bases from V and 4 bases from J; junction bases left unmatched: 5. CDR1 is MDHEN and CDR2 is SYDVKM in the germline V gene. This CDR3 spans 14 amino acids.

The genes are TRBV18 and TRBJ2-2; 9 bases agree with TRBD1. Germline V lookup: CDR1 KGHSH, CDR2 LQKENI. This CDR3 has 16 residues. V dropped 1 base and J dropped 5; count of bases not matched to a gene: 5. CDR3 amino acids: CASSPQDRGPTGELFF. The CDR3 DNA follows: TGTGCCAGCTCACCACAGGACAGGGGCCCGACCGGGGAGCTGTTTTTT.

The chain combines TRBV29-1 with TRBJ1-2; possibly TRBD1 for D (5 bases). CDR3 length: 11 residues. CDR1 is SQVTM, CDR2 ANQGSEA, per germline. V dropped 5 bases and J dropped 8 bases, with 12 bases sitting between them. Here the CDR3 reads CSVTRDWGYTF. In nucleotides, the CDR3 is TGCAGCGTTACCCGGGACTGGGGCTACACCTTC.

This rearrangement joins TRBV7-2 to TRBJ2-5; no clear D. The germline CDR1 and CDR2 sequences are SGHTA and FQGNSA. The CDR3 has 11 residues. V was trimmed by 4 bases and J by 4 bases, leaving 4 bases between them. The CDR3 reads CASSSGETQYF. The DNA of the CDR3 is TGTGCCAGCAGCTCAGGAGAGACCCAGTACTTC.

The chain joins TRBV18 to TRBJ2-7, with D unresolved. The V gene lost 6 bases and the J gene lost 2 bases, with 14 bases spanning the gap. The CDR3 runs 14 residues. Germline CDR1 is KGHSH and CDR2 is LQKENI. The CDR3: CASSQEPGPYEQYF. CDR3 bases: TGTGCCAGCTCGCAGGAACCTGGTCCCTACGAGCAGTACTTC.

Only one count was recorded for this clone. The chain recombines TRBV5-1 with TRBJ2-4, with D tentatively TRBD2 (5 bases). From germline, CDR1 is SGHRS and CDR2 YFSETQ. The CDR3 loop spans 17 amino acids. V was pared by 0 bases and J by 0 bases, with 13 bases between. Here the CDR3 reads CASSLADYSLAKNIQYF. The CDR3 nucleotides read TGCGCCAGCAGCTTGGCCGACTACTCTCTAGCCAAAAACATTCAGTACTTC.

The chain recombines TRBV5-1 with TRBJ1-1, with D uncertain. Per germline, CDR1 SGHRS and CDR2 YFSETQ. Trimming removed 0 bases at V and 1 base at J, with 7 bases between. The CDR3 length is 14 residues. As DNA, the CDR3 is TGCGCCAGCAGCTTGGTGACGGGGAACACTGAAGCTTTCTTT. It specifies CASSLVTGNTEAFF.

This clone was observed once. The rearrangement joins TRBV5-6 to TRBJ2-3; no firm D call. This CDR3 region has 12 residues. Germline CDR1 and CDR2: SGHDT and YYEEEE. V lost 1 base to trimming and J lost 8 bases, with 8 bases between them. The CDR3 DNA is TGTGCCAGCAGCTTGCCGCCGAGTACGCAGTATTTT. Amino acids: CASSLPPSTQYF.